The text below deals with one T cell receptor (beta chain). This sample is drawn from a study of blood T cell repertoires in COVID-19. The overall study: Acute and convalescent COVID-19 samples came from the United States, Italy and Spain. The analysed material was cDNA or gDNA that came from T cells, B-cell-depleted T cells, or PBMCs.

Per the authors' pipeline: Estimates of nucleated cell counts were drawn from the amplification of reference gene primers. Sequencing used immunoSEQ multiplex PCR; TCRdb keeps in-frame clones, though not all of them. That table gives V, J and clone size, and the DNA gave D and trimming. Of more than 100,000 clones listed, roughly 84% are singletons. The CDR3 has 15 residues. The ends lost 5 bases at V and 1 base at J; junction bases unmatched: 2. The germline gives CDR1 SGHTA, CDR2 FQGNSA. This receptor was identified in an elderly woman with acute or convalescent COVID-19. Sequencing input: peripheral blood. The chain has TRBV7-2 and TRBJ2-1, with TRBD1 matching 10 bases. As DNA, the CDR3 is TGTGCCAGCAGCCCGGGACAGGGGTCCTACAATGAGCAGTTCTTC. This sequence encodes CASSPGQGSYNEQFF.